A selection of T cell receptor beta chains follows, all from one sample in a study of patients and donors after allogeneic stem cell transplantation. In TCRdb, the RT-PCR reads were re-called with MiXCR into one record per CDR3 protein. Among 190,000 or so distinct CDR3 sequences, around 40% were seen once, and the ten largest hold around a tenth. Sequenced: blood, either unsorted or a sorted T cell fraction (not recorded which). All receptors derive from a human donor who was either an allogeneic HSCT recipient or a stem cell or donor lymphocyte infusion donor (not recorded which). It is not recorded whose cells these are; they may come from a transplant donor. The CDR3 runs from the conserved cysteine through the conserved F or W. A D gene is named only where the DNA matches it firmly. Clone size, where shown, is once, few, many, or a class for clones that have expanded.

CDR3nt	CDR3aa	j_gene	abundance	v_gene	d_gene	len
TGTGCCAGCAGTCACAAGAGGATCGCTGGCTACACCTTC	CASSHKRIAGYTF	TRBJ1-2	few	TRBV12-3/TRBV12-4	NA	13
TGTGCCGCTTCGAGCGGGGGGGCAAGGAATGAGCAGTTCTTC	CAASSGGARNEQFF	TRBJ2-1	many	TRBV24-1	TRBD2	14
TGTGCCATCAGTGGGATACAGGGCCCGAATGAAAAACTGTTTTTT	CAISGIQGPNEKLFF	TRBJ1-4	NA	TRBV10-3	NA	15
TGTGCCAGCACCGAGGTAGGGGAAGCTTTCTTT	CASTEVGEAFF	TRBJ1-1	few	TRBV25-1	NA	11
TGCAGTGCCCAGCTTTCCTCGGCCTACGAGCAGTACTTC	CSAQLSSAYEQYF	TRBJ2-7	NA	TRBV20-1	NA	13
TGCAGTGCCACCCCCGGGACAGCCTACAATGAGCAGTTCTTC	CSATPGTAYNEQFF	TRBJ2-1	few	TRBV20-1	TRBD1	14
TGTGCCAGCATCCAGGGGCCCACTGAAGCTTTCTTT	CASIQGPTEAFF	TRBJ1-1	few	TRBV28	NA	12
TGTGCCAGCAGCCCCTACCTTTCAGACAACTATGGCTACACCTTC	CASSPYLSDNYGYTF	TRBJ1-2	NA	TRBV14	NA	15
TGTGCCAGCAGTTTATCGGTCCGGGAGACCCAGTACTTC	CASSLSVRETQYF	TRBJ2-5	NA	TRBV27	NA	13
TGTGCCAGCAGCCAAATTACAGGGGTGGCTGGCTACACCTTC	CASSQITGVAGYTF	TRBJ1-2	NA	TRBV14	TRBD1	14
TGTGCCACCCAAAGGGGCCTCAATCAGCCCCAGCATTTT	CATQRGLNQPQHF	TRBJ1-5	few	TRBV24-1	NA	13
TGCGCCAGCAGCTTGGGGGCGACAGGGTACAATGAGCAGTTCTTC	CASSLGATGYNEQFF	TRBJ2-1	NA	TRBV5-1	TRBD1	15
TGCGCCAGCAACCCAGGGGTTTTAAACTATGGCTACACCTTC	CASNPGVLNYGYTF	TRBJ1-2	NA	TRBV5-1	NA	14